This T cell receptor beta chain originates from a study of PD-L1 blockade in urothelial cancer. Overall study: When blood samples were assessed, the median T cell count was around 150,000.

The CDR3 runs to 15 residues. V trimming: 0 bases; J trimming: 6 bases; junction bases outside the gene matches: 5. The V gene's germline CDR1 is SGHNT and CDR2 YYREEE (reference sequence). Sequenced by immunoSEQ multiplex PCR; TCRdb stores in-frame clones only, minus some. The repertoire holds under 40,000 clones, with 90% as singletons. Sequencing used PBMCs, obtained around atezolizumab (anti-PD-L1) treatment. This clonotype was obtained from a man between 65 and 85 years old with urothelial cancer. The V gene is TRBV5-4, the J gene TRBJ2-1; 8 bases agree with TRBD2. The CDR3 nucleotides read TGTGCCAGCAGCTTGGTAGCGGGACTATCCAATGAGCAGTTCTTC. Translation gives CASSLVAGLSNEQFF.